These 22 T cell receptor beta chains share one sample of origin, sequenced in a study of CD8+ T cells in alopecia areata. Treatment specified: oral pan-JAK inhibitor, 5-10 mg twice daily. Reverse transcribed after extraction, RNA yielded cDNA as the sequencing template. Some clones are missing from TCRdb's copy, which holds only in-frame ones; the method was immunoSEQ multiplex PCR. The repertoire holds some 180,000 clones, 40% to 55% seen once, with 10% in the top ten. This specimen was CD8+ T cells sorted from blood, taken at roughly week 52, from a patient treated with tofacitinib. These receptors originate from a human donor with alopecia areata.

CDR3 region: CASSYQGQSSYNEQFF. Here the CDR3 DNA reads TGTGCCAGCAGCTACCAAGGACAGAGCTCCTACAATGAGCAGTTCTTC. The chain carries TRBV13 and TRBJ2-1; possibly TRBD1 for D (6 bases). V dropped 4 bases and J dropped 0 bases, with 13 bases sitting between them. This CDR3 comprises 16 residues. Per germline, CDR1 PRHDT and CDR2 FYEKMQ (reference sequence).

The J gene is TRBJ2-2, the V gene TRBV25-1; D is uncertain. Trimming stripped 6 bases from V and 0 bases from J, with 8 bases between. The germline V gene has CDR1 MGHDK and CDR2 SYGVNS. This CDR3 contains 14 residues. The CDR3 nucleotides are TGTGCCAGCAGCGCCGGGCCGAACACCGGGGAGCTGTTTTTT. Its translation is CASSAGPNTGELFF.

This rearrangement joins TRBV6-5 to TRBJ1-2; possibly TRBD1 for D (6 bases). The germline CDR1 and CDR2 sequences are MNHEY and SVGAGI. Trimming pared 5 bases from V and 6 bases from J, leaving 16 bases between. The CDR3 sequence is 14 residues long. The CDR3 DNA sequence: TGTGCCAGCAGTGCAACAGGGATCTTAGATGGCTACACCTTC. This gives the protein CASSATGILDGYTF.

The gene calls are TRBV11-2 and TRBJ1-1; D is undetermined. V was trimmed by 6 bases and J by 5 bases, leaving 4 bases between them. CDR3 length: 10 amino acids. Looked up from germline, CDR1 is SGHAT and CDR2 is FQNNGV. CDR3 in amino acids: CASRGTEAFF. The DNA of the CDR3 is TGTGCCAGCAGGGGAACTGAAGCTTTCTTT.

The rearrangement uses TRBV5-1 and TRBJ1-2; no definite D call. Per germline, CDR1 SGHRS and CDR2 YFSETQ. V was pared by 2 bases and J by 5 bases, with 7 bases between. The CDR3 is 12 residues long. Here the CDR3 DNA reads TGCGCCAGCAGCTTTACATATTATGGCTACACCTTC. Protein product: CASSFTYYGYTF.

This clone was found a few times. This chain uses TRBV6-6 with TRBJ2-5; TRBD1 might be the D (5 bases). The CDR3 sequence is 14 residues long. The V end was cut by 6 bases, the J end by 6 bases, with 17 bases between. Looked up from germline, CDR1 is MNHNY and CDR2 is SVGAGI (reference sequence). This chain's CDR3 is CASSDTRVRQTQYF. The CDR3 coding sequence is TGTGCCAGCAGCGACACCAGGGTCCGTCAGACCCAGTACTTC.

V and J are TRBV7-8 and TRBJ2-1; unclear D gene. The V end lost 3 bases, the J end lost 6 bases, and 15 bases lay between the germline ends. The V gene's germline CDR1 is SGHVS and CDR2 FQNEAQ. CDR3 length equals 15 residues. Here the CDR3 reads CASSLGPPESNEQFF. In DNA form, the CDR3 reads TGTGCCAGCAGCTTGGGTCCCCCGGAATCCAATGAGCAGTTCTTC.

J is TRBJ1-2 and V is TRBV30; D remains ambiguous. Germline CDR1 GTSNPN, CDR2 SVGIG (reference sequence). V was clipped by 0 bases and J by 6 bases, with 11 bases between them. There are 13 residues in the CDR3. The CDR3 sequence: CAWSVGPAHGYTF. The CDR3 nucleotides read TGTGCCTGGAGTGTAGGCCCGGCCCATGGCTACACCTTC.

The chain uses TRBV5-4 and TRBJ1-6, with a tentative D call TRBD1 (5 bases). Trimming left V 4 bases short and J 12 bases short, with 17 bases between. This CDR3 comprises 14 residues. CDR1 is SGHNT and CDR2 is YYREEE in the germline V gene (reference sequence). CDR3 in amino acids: CASSPDGAVGPLHF. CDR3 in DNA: TGTGCCAGCAGCCCCGACGGGGCCGTCGGACCCCTCCACTTT.

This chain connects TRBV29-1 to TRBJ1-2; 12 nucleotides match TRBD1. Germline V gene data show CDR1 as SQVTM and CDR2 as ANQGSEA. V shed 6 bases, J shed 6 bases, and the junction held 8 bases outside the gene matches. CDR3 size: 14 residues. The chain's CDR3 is CSVGQGAPLNGYTF. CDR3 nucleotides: TGCAGCGTGGGACAGGGGGCGCCTCTTAATGGCTACACCTTC.

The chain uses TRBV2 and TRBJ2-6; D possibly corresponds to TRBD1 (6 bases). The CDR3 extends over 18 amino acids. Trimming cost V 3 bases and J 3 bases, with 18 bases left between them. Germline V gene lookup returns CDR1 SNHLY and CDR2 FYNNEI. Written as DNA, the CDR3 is TGTGCCAGCAGTGAGCAGGGGCGGACCACGGGTGGGGCCAACGTCCTGACTTTC. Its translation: CASSEQGRTTGGANVLTF.

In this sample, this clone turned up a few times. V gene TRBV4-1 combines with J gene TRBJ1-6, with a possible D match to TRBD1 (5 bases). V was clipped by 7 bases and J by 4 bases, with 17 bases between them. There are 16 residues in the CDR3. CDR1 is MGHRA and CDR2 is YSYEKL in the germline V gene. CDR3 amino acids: CASTEGDRLYNSPLHF. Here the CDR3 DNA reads TGCGCCAGCACCGAAGGAGACAGACTTTATAATTCACCCCTCCACTTT.

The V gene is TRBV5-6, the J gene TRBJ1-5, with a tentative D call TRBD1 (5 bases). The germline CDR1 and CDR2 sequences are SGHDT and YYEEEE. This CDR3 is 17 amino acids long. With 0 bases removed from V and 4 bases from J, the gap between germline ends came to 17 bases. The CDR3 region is CASSLAGVGTVNQPQHF. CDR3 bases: TGTGCCAGCAGCTTGGCCGGGGTGGGGACGGTAAATCAGCCCCAGCATTTT.

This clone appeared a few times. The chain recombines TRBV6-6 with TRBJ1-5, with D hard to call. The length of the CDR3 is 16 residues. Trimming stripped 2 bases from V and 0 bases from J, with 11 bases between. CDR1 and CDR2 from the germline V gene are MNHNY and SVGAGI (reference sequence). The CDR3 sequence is CASSYGREASNQPQHF. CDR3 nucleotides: TGTGCCAGCAGTTACGGTCGGGAGGCTAGCAATCAGCCCCAGCATTTT.

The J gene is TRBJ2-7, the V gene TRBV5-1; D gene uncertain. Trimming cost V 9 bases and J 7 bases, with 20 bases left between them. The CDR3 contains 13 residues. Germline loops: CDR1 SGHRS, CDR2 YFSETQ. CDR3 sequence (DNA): TGCGCCACCGAGACCGGACCGCTGGGGGAGCAGTACTTC. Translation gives CATETGPLGEQYF.

The CDR3 DNA sequence: TGTGCCAGCAGCCCGGAGGCCTACAATGAGCAGTTCTTC. Amino acid sequence: CASSPEAYNEQFF. The gene calls are TRBV5-6 and TRBJ2-1; TRBD2 is a possible D gene (5 bases). V gave up 4 bases and J gave up 2 bases, with 7 bases separating them. The length of the CDR3 is 13 residues. Germline lookup yields CDR1 SGHDT and CDR2 YYEEEE.

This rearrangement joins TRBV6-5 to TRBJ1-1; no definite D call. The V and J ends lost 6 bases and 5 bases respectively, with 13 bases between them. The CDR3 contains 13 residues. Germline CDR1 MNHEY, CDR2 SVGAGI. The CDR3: CASSPRGWTEAFF. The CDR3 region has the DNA TGTGCCAGCAGCCCCCGGGGATGGACTGAAGCTTTCTTT.

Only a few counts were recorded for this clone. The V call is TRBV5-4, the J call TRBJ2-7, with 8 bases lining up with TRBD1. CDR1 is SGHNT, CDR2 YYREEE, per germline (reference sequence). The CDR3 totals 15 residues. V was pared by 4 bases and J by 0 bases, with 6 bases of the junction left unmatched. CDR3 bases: TGTGCCAGCAGCCAGTGGGACAGGAGCTCCTACGAGCAGTACTTC. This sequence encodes CASSQWDRSSYEQYF.

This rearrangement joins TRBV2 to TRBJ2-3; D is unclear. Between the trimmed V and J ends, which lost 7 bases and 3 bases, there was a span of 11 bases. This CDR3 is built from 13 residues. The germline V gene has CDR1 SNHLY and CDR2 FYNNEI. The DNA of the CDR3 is TGTGCCAGCACGACATTACTAACAGATACGCAGTATTTT. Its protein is CASTTLLTDTQYF.

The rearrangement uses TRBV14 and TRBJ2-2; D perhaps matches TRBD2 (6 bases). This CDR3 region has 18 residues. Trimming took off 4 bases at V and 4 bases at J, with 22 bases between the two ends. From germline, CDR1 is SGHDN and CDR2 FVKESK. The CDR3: CASSRGGGFALGTGELFF. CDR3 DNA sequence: TGTGCCAGCAGCCGCGGAGGAGGGTTTGCGTTGGGCACCGGGGAGCTGTTTTTT.

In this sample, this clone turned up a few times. DNA for the CDR3: TGTGCCAGCACTGGCGGGGGGGCGGTAGAGACCCAGTACTTC. It specifies CASTGGGAVETQYF. The chain employs TRBV6-5 and TRBJ2-5; 9 positions match TRBD2. V lost 7 bases and J lost 4; bases outside the gene matches: 7. There are 14 residues in the CDR3. The germline CDR1 and CDR2 sequences are MNHEY and SVGAGI.

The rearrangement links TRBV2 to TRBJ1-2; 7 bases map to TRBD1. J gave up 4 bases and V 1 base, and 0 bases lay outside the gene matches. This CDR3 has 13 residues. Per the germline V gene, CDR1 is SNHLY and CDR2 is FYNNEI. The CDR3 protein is CASSEDRGYGYTF. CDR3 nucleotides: TGTGCCAGCAGTGAAGACAGGGGCTATGGCTACACCTTC.